This TCR beta chain came from a study of T cells expressing NK-cell markers. For the study at large: Cells sorted as CD3+CD56+NKG2C+, CD3+CD56+NKG2C- and CD3+CD56-NKG2C+ T cells supplied the TCR beta repertoires.

In the case of this clonotype: Antigen unknown.

Germline V gene sequence: CDR1 SGHRS, CDR2 YFSETQ. This CDR3 has 15 residues. General study results and limits: Leadership of the CD3+CD56-NKG2C+ fraction also belonged to these clonotypes in several donors. Dominant NKG2C+ clonotype frequencies of roughly 1.0-8% of CD8+ T cells were measured in more than five donors. Whether expanded NKG2C+ T cell clones were HCMV specific stayed uncertain.

Reanalyzing the 5' RACE reads, TCRdb keeps one entry per CDR3 protein, without DNA. The table for this sample gives 440,000 or so distinct CDR3 sequences. The material sequenced was blood T cells: a sorted CD56 or NKG2C T cell subset, CD4+ or CD8+ T cells, or bulk PBMC T cells (not recorded which). This receptor was obtained from a woman between 18 and 70 years old in good health. The V call is TRBV5-1, the J call TRBJ1-2; TCRdb outputs TRBD1, but without DNA this stays unchecked. This CDR3 reads CASSPGDRSGYGYTF. Variable domain in full (rest from reference TRBV5-1 and TRBJ1-2): KAGVTQTPRYLIKTRGQQVTLSCSPISGHRSVSWYQQTPGQGLQFLFEYFSETQRNKGNFPGRFSGRQFSNSRSEMNVSTLELGDSALYLCASSPGDRSGYGYTFGSGTRLTVV.